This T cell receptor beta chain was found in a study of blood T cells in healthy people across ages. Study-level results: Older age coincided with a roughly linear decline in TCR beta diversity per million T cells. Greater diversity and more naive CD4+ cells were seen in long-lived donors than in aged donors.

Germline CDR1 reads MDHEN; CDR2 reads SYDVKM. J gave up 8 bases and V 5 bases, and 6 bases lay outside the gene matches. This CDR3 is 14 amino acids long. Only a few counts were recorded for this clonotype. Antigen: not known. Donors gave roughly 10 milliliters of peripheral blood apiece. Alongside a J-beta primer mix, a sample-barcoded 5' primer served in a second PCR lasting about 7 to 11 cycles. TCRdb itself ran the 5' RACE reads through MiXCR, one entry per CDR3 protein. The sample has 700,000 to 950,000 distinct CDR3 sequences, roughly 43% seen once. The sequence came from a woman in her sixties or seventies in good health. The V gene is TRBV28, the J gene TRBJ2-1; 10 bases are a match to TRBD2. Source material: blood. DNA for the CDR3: TGTGCCAGCAGTCCGCAGCGGGAGGGGGATGAGCAGTTCTTC. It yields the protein CASSPQREGDEQFF.